These 13 T cell receptor beta chains share one sample of origin, sequenced in a study of OX40 agonist ivuxolimab in advanced cancers. TCRdb's table, derived via immunoSEQ multiplex PCR, lists solely in-frame clones and lacks some. The repertoire includes tens of thousands of clones, about 84% of them detected once, and more than 3.5% sits in the top ten. The specimen comprised CD4+ or CD8+ T cells sorted from blood, sampled in a trial of the OX40 agonist ivuxolimab. These receptors came from an adult with an advanced solid tumor such as melanoma, head and neck, liver or kidney cancer.

The chain employs TRBV7-2 and TRBJ1-2; TRBD1 matches at 11 bases. The CDR3 consists of 14 residues. J lost 8 bases, V lost 5 bases, and 7 bases had no gene match. Germline V CDR1 and CDR2: SGHTA, FQGNSA. This chain's CDR3 is CASSLDRGLQGYTF. CDR3 nucleotide sequence: TGTGCCAGCAGCCTGGACAGGGGGCTACAAGGCTACACCTTC.

The J gene is TRBJ1-5, the V gene TRBV7-8; D is perhaps TRBD1 (6 bases). Germline CDR1 is SGHVS and CDR2 is FQNEAQ. CDR3 length: 15 residues. The V and J ends lost 5 bases and 6 bases respectively, with 17 bases between them. CDR3 in amino acids: CASSPHQGPSQPQHF. The CDR3 region has the DNA TGTGCCAGCAGCCCGCATCAGGGGCCTAGTCAGCCCCAGCATTTT.

This chain connects TRBV6-5 to TRBJ1-3, with D hard to call. Trimming removed 4 bases at V and 2 bases at J, with 12 bases between. This CDR3 is 15 amino acids long. Germline CDR1 MNHEY, CDR2 SVGAGI. The CDR3 loop reads CASSLGTDTGNTIYF. The CDR3 DNA sequence: TGTGCCAGCAGTTTGGGCACAGATACTGGAAACACCATATATTTT.

The genes are TRBV7-3 and TRBJ2-1, with D hard to call. V gave up 8 bases and J gave up 4 bases, with 12 bases separating them. This CDR3 is 13 amino acids long. Germline-derived CDR1 and CDR2 are SGHTA and FQGTGA. CDR3 residues: CASRPKLYNEQFF. The DNA of the CDR3 is TGTGCCAGCCGGCCTAAACTATACAATGAGCAGTTCTTC.

The J gene is TRBJ2-3, the V gene TRBV7-2; a possible D gene is TRBD2 (5 bases). CDR1 is SGHTA, CDR2 FQGNSA, per germline. This CDR3 has 14 residues. As DNA, the CDR3 is TGTGCGCTCGGGGAACGGGGTAGCACAGATACGCAGTATTTT. Protein product: CALGERGSTDTQYF. Filled out from reference TRBV7-2 and TRBJ2-3, the complete variable domain reads GAGVSQSPSNKVTEKGKDVELRCDPISGHTALYWYRQSLGQGLEFLIYFQGNSAPDKSGLPSDRFSAERTGGSVSTLTIQRTQQEDSAVYLCALGERGSTDTQYFGPGTRLTVL.

Regarding this clone: The junction departs from germline at one end; a sequencing error may be responsible. This chain links TRBV27 with TRBJ2-4; perhaps TRBD1 as D (6 bases). Germline lookup yields CDR1 MNHEY and CDR2 SMNVEV (reference sequence). CDR3 length equals 15 residues. CDR3 nucleotides: TGTGCCAGCAGTCAGAACAGGGTACTAAAAACCATTCAGTACTTC. Protein product: CASSQNRVLKTIQYF.

This clone occurred a few times. The chain is built from TRBV12-5 and TRBJ2-1, with 11 nucleotides matching TRBD1. The CDR3 is 15 residues long. After removal of 7 bases from V and 2 bases from J, the junction contained 4 bases not matched to a gene. The germline V gene encodes CDR1 LGHNT and CDR2 FRNRAP. This chain's CDR3 is CASALGQGAYNEQFF. In DNA form, the CDR3 reads TGTGCTAGTGCCCTGGGACAGGGGGCCTACAATGAGCAGTTCTTC.

The chain has TRBV7-9 and TRBJ1-4; a possible D gene is TRBD1 (5 bases). CDR3 length equals 15 residues. Between the trimmed V and J ends, which lost 5 bases and 5 bases, there was a span of 15 bases. Germline CDR1 reads SEHNR; CDR2 reads FQNEAQ (reference sequence). The CDR3 DNA reads TGTGCCAGCAGCCCTATGGGGGGGTTGAATGAAAAACTGTTTTTT. This codes for CASSPMGGLNEKLFF.

This clone was detected once. The rearrangement joins TRBV2 to TRBJ1-6; 11 bases match TRBD1. Germline values: CDR1 SNHLY, CDR2 FYNNEI. V was clipped by 4 bases and J by 1 base; unmatched bases: 3. The CDR3 consists of 17 residues. Here the CDR3 DNA reads TGTGCCAGCAGTGGAGGGACAGGGGGTTCCTATAATTCACCCCTCCACTTT. Translating gives CASSGGTGGSYNSPLHF.

The chain uses TRBV6-5 and TRBJ2-5, with D maybe TRBD1 (6 bases). The assigned J gene may be wrong: the sequence end matches TRBJ2-7 better. Germline-derived CDR1 and CDR2 are MNHEY and SVGAGI. CDR3 length equals 16 residues. CDR3 nucleotide sequence: TGTGCCAGCAGTTACTCGATGCAGGGGCCGAAGGGCGAGCAGTACTTC. This translates into CASSYSMQGPKGEQYF.

This clone was counted a single time. The chain uses TRBV7-2 and TRBJ1-1, with D perhaps TRBD1 (5 bases). This CDR3 region has 18 residues. The germline gives CDR1 SGHTA, CDR2 FQGNSA. Trimming took off 2 bases at V and 4 bases at J, with 23 bases between the two ends. The CDR3 region has the DNA TGTGCCAGCAGCTTACAAGGACAAGGTTTGTTAAGGGGCACTGAAGCTTTCTTT. It translates to CASSLQGQGLLRGTEAFF.

This clone has ten or more counts. The V gene is TRBV5-4, the J gene TRBJ1-2; 9 nucleotides match TRBD1. Germline CDR1 is SGHNT and CDR2 is YYREEE (reference sequence). The CDR3 loop spans 15 amino acids. V trimming: 4 bases; J trimming: 3 bases; junction bases outside the gene matches: 7. DNA of the CDR3: TGTGCCAGCAGCCCGGGACAGGGTGGTCACTATGGCTACACCTTC. Amino acid sequence: CASSPGQGGHYGYTF.

The chain uses TRBV15 and TRBJ1-1; 7 nucleotides agree with TRBD1. This CDR3 comprises 16 residues. V was pared by 5 bases and J by 8 bases, with 17 bases of the junction left unmatched. CDR1 and CDR2 (germline): LNHNV, YYDKDF (reference sequence). CDR3 in amino acids: CATSGPGTASIGEAFF. The CDR3 region has the DNA TGTGCCACCAGCGGTCCCGGGACAGCGTCGATTGGGGAAGCTTTCTTT.